Included here is one TCR beta chain sequence, with context. Sequencing used immunoSEQ multiplex PCR; TCRdb keeps in-frame clones, though not all of them. The data contain roughly 190,000 clones, 90% of them singletons. These data originate in a study of blood T cell repertoires in COVID-19. Looking at the study overall: Sample material is recorded as cDNA or gDNA derived from T cells, B-cell-depleted T cells, or PBMCs.

The CDR3 sequence is 18 residues long. The ends were cut back, 4 bases at V and 2 bases at J, with 18 bases in the middle. The germline V gene encodes CDR1 ENHRY and CDR2 SYGVKD. The rearrangement joins TRBV10-3 to TRBJ2-6; weak D call: TRBD2 (5 bases). Sequencing input: peripheral blood. This sequence was found in a man aged 50-59 years with acute or convalescent COVID-19. The CDR3 DNA sequence: TGTGCCATCAGTGGCCAGTCGGGATTTCGGGCTGGGGCCAACGTCCTGACTTTC. Translated: CAISGQSGFRAGANVLTF.